This T cell receptor (beta chain) appears in the sequencing data of a study of early T cells in non-severe SARS-CoV-2 infection. Background on the study: Chains from this unsorted whole-blood bulk RNA could not be paired.

This clonotype was observed at least ten times. No antigen is known for it. Findings and limits, study-wide: In VDJdb matching, anti-spike CD8 responses were favored while private and CD4 specificities went missing.

This CDR3 is 16 amino acids long. With 3 bases removed from V and 0 bases from J, the gap between germline ends came to 9 bases. Looked up from germline, CDR1 is SGHVS and CDR2 is FQNEAQ. Researchers attached unique molecular identifiers to individual cDNA molecules. TCRdb re-analysed the 5' RACE reads in MiXCR, keeping a single row per CDR3 protein. The sample lists 66,000 or so distinct CDR3 sequences, around 13% occurring once. Sequenced input: whole blood. The receptor was isolated from an adult who was a healthcare worker with PCR-confirmed SARS-CoV-2 infection or an uninfected control (not recorded which). This chain uses TRBV7-8 with TRBJ2-6; D unresolved. CDR3: CASSFTEFSGANVLTF. The DNA for the CDR3 is TGTGCCAGCAGCTTTACTGAATTCTCTGGGGCCAACGTCCTGACTTTC.